Listed here are 29 T cell receptor beta chains from one sample, sequenced in a study of Ad26.COV2.S vaccination and SARS-CoV-2 variants. Sequencing used immunoSEQ multiplex PCR; TCRdb keeps in-frame clones, though not all of them. The sample contains about half a million clones, about 88% of which appear only once. The treatment was: some 20 received Ad26.COV2.S at low or high dose, single or two shots; 5 received placebo; per-sample allocation not given. Sampling took place 63 days after the first vaccine or placebo injection. The sequencing here drew on peripheral blood, taken in a trial of Ad26.COV2.S vaccine versus placebo. The source is a person aged 18 to 65 who received the Ad26.COV2.S COVID-19 vaccine or a placebo.

The V gene is TRBV7-2, the J gene TRBJ2-2; D not resolved. This CDR3 is 16 amino acids long. V dropped 3 bases and J dropped 0 bases, with 11 bases sitting between them. Germline CDR1 reads SGHTA; CDR2 reads FQGNSA. The CDR3 is CASSFQANANTGELFF. CDR3 nucleotides: TGTGCCAGCAGCTTCCAGGCCAACGCGAACACCGGGGAGCTGTTTTTT.

The chain couples TRBV28 to TRBJ1-5; D uncertain. Germline-derived CDR1 and CDR2 are MDHEN and SYDVKM. The CDR3 covers 12 residues. Between the trimmed V and J ends, which lost 2 bases and 7 bases, there was a span of 6 bases. The CDR3 coding sequence is TGTGCCAGCAGTTTAGTGGGGCAGCCCCAGCATTTT. Its protein product is CASSLVGQPQHF.

The chain carries TRBV3-1 (or the pseudogene TRBV3-2) and TRBJ1-1, with D possibly matching TRBD1 (5 bases). From germline, CDR1 is LGHDT and CDR2 YNNKEL (reference sequence). The CDR3 loop spans 12 amino acids. V lost 3 bases to trimming and J lost 10 bases, with 12 bases between them. The CDR3 spells CASSQVGGVAFF. CDR3 DNA: TGTGCCAGCAGCCAGGTGGGGGGAGTAGCTTTCTTT.

The V and J genes are TRBV3-1 (or the pseudogene TRBV3-2) and TRBJ2-5; TRBD2 might be the D (6 bases). This CDR3 comprises 16 residues. Per the germline V gene, CDR1 is LGHDT and CDR2 is YNNKEL (reference sequence). Deletions cut 3 bases from V and 5 bases from J, with 19 bases between. The CDR3 DNA is TGTGCCAGCAGCCAGGGAACGGGACTTGGGGGGGAGACCCAGTACTTC. Amino acids: CASSQGTGLGGETQYF.

This chain connects TRBV25-1 to TRBJ1-2, with a possible D match to TRBD1 (6 bases). CDR3 length: 17 residues. CDR1 and CDR2 (germline): MGHDK, SYGVNS. V lost 0 bases and J 2 bases, leaving 16 bases between the germline ends. CDR3 coding DNA: TGTGCCAGCAGTGAATATAAGGCCGCAGGGGAGAACTATGGCTACACCTTC. Its translation: CASSEYKAAGENYGYTF.

The V gene is TRBV6-4, the J gene TRBJ2-1; D is undetermined. The CDR3 length is 13 residues. CDR1 is MRHNA and CDR2 is SNTAGT in the germline V gene. V was pared by 3 bases and J by 0 bases, with 3 bases between. CDR3 region: CASSEGSYNEQFF. CDR3 nucleotides: TGTGCCAGCAGTGAAGGCTCCTACAATGAGCAGTTCTTC.

The gene calls are TRBV6-2 or TRBV6-3 and TRBJ2-7; 7 bases are shared with TRBD2. This CDR3 comprises 14 residues. Germline loops: CDR1 MNHEY, CDR2 SVGEGT. V gave up 6 bases and J gave up 6 bases; unmatched junction bases: 11. The CDR3 sequence is CASSEGLFPFEQYF. The DNA for the CDR3 is TGTGCCAGCAGCGAGGGACTATTCCCCTTCGAGCAGTACTTC.

About this clone: The junction departs from the called germline gene at one end, perhaps through a read error. J is TRBJ1-2 and V is TRBV27; 7 bases align to TRBD1. The germline V gene encodes CDR1 MNHEY and CDR2 SMNVEV (reference sequence). The CDR3 is 14 amino acids. CDR3: CANSYSDRVEGYTF. Here the CDR3 DNA reads TGTGCCAACAGTTACTCTGACAGGGTAGAAGGCTACACCTTC.

CDR3 loop: CSVGALWAEAFF. The CDR3 coding sequence is TGCAGCGTTGGGGCACTCTGGGCTGAAGCTTTCTTT. This chain uses TRBV29-1 with TRBJ1-1; D ambiguous. Trimming removed 4 bases at V and 6 bases at J, with 12 bases between. Germline V CDR1 and CDR2: SQVTM, ANQGSEA. CDR3 length: 12 residues.

V is TRBV6-6 and J is TRBJ2-5; D perhaps matches TRBD2 (6 bases). V lost 6 bases and J 0 bases, leaving 8 bases between the germline ends. This CDR3 is 13 amino acids long. Germline CDR1 and CDR2: MNHNY and SVGAGI (reference sequence). The DNA of the CDR3 is TGTGCCAGCAGCAGGGACTACCAAGAGACCCAGTACTTC. Its protein is CASSRDYQETQYF.

V is TRBV11-2 and J is TRBJ2-7; possibly TRBD1 for D (7 bases). V was clipped by 4 bases and J by 6 bases, with 19 bases between them. This CDR3 is built from 15 residues. Germline V gene sequence: CDR1 SGHAT, CDR2 FQNNGV. In DNA form, the CDR3 reads TGTGCCAGCAGCTCCAGGGGGGCGGGAATGGGCGAGCAGTACTTC. Protein product: CASSSRGAGMGEQYF.

The rearrangement joins TRBV28 to TRBJ1-5; maybe TRBD1 (6 bases). CDR3 length: 16 amino acids. Germline assignment: CDR1 MDHEN and CDR2 SYDVKM. Between the trimmed V and J ends, which lost 1 base and 0 bases, there was a span of 10 bases. The CDR3 protein is CASSLSGHRSNQPQHF. The CDR3 coding sequence is TGTGCCAGCAGTTTATCGGGACACCGTAGCAATCAGCCCCAGCATTTT.

The J gene is TRBJ1-4, the V gene TRBV5-1; D not resolved. CDR3 length equals 14 residues. Trimming took 6 bases from V and 4 from J, leaving 13 bases between them. Germline V gene lookup returns CDR1 SGHRS and CDR2 YFSETQ. The CDR3 sequence is CASNSDGNNEKLFF. DNA for the CDR3: TGCGCCAGCAACTCAGACGGTAATAATGAAAAACTGTTTTTT.

The genes are TRBV6-5 and TRBJ1-2; D unresolved. Deletions cut 2 bases from V and 1 base from J, with 8 bases between. This CDR3 is 14 amino acids long. Per the germline V gene, CDR1 is MNHEY and CDR2 is SVGAGI. CDR3: CASSYLGVNYGYTF. The CDR3 DNA reads as TGTGCCAGCAGTTACCTTGGGGTTAACTATGGCTACACCTTC.

V and J are TRBV30 and TRBJ1-2; perhaps TRBD1 as D (6 bases). The CDR3 totals 14 residues. The V gene's germline CDR1 is GTSNPN and CDR2 SVGIG (reference sequence). The germline V and J ends were trimmed by 7 bases and 2 bases, with 17 bases remaining between them. The CDR3 reads CASPGTTGNYGYTF. The DNA of the CDR3 is TGTGCCTCCCCCGGGACTACAGGGAACTATGGCTACACCTTC. Complete variable domain (other parts from reference TRBV30 and TRBJ1-2): SQTIHQWPATLVQPVGSPLSLECTVEGTSNPNLYWYRQAAGRGLQLLFYSVGIGQISSEVPQNLSASRPQDRQFILSSKKLLLSDSGFYLCASPGTTGNYGYTFGSGTRLTVV.

The V call is TRBV4-1, the J call TRBJ2-2; D gene unclear. Germline CDR1 MGHRA, CDR2 YSYEKL. The V and J ends lost 3 bases and 5 bases respectively, with 7 bases between them. The CDR3 consists of 13 residues. The CDR3, as DNA: TGCGCCAGCAGCCACGGAGCAACCGGGGAGCTGTTTTTT. This gives the protein CASSHGATGELFF.

This chain uses TRBV24-1 with TRBJ1-3; D is unclear. Germline CDR1 and CDR2: KGHDR and SFDVKD. Trimming removed 9 bases from V and 4 bases from J, with 9 bases in between. The CDR3 has 12 residues. Here the CDR3 DNA reads TGTGCCACCTTTAGCTCGGGAAACACCATATATTTT. The encoded protein is CATFSSGNTIYF.

The chain carries TRBV14 and TRBJ1-1; D gene unclear. Trimming removed 5 bases from V and 2 bases from J, with 9 bases in between. The CDR3 spans 13 residues. Per germline, CDR1 SGHDN and CDR2 FVKESK. The CDR3 DNA reads as TGTGCCAGCAGCACCGGGGTTAACACTGAAGCTTTCTTT. Its translation: CASSTGVNTEAFF. Full variable domain (rest looked up from reference TRBV14 and TRBJ1-1): EAGVTQFPSHSVIEKGQTVTLRCDPISGHDNLYWYRRVMGKEIKFLLHFVKESKQDESGMPNNRFLAERTGGTYSTLKVQPAELEDSGVYFCASSTGVNTEAFFGQGTRLTVV.

This clone was recorded once. Other nucleotide sequences from this sample produce the same CDR3. The V gene is TRBV27, the J gene TRBJ2-1; no definite D call. Germline CDR1 is MNHEY and CDR2 is SMNVEV (reference sequence). The CDR3 length is 12 residues. V was pared by 2 bases and J by 6 bases, with 5 bases between. CDR3 sequence reads: CASSLLGNEQFF. CDR3 bases: TGTGCCAGCAGTTTACTCGGCAATGAGCAGTTCTTC.

The chain uses TRBV7-2 and TRBJ1-3; no definite D call. Germline lookup yields CDR1 SGHTA and CDR2 FQGNSA. V lost 1 base to trimming and J lost 0 bases, with 10 bases between them. This CDR3 comprises 16 residues. CDR3 sequence reads: CASSLVSNPSGNTIYF. The CDR3 DNA sequence: TGTGCCAGCAGCTTAGTATCGAACCCCTCTGGAAACACCATATATTTT.

The chain employs TRBV19 and TRBJ1-5; no clear D. Germline V gene data show CDR1 as LNHDA and CDR2 as SQIVND (reference sequence). Trimming shortened V by 3 bases and J by 3 bases, and 6 bases separated the two germline ends. The CDR3 totals 13 residues. CDR3 residues: CASSITSNQPQHF. CDR3 sequence (DNA): TGTGCCAGTAGTATCACCTCCAATCAGCCCCAGCATTTT.

The genes are TRBV14 and TRBJ1-1, with D unresolved. CDR3 length equals 12 residues. With 1 base removed from V and 6 bases from J, the gap between germline ends came to 6 bases. The germline CDR1 and CDR2 sequences are SGHDN and FVKESK. The CDR3 sequence: CASSQGFSEAFF. The CDR3 bases are TGTGCCAGCAGCCAAGGATTCTCTGAAGCTTTCTTT.

The chain combines TRBV19 with TRBJ2-2; 8 bases are shared with TRBD2. V trimming: 6 bases; J trimming: 0 bases; junction bases outside the gene matches: 3. The CDR3 is made up of 15 amino acids. The V gene's germline CDR1 is LNHDA and CDR2 SQIVND (reference sequence). The CDR3 coding sequence is TGTGCCAGTAGGGAGACTAGCGCGAACACCGGGGAGCTGTTTTTT. Translated, it gives CASRETSANTGELFF.

This chain joins TRBV18 and TRBJ2-7; D is unresolved. V was trimmed by 4 bases and J by 2 bases, leaving 9 bases between them. CDR1 KGHSH and CDR2 LQKENI come from the germline V gene. This CDR3 spans 13 amino acids. The CDR3 nucleotides read TGTGCCAGCTCACTCGGCAGTCCCTACGAGCAGTACTTC. The encoded protein is CASSLGSPYEQYF.

The V call is TRBV7-8, the J call TRBJ2-1; 8 bases are a match to TRBD2. The V gene's germline CDR1 is SGHVS and CDR2 FQNEAQ. The CDR3 extends over 15 amino acids. V shed 0 bases and J 7 bases; nucleotides not matched to a gene: 5. CDR3 in amino acids: CASSLAFGGGNEQFF. CDR3 bases: TGTGCCAGCAGCTTAGCCTTCGGGGGGGGAAATGAGCAGTTCTTC.

The rearrangement uses TRBV2 and TRBJ2-5, with D possibly being TRBD2 (6 bases). V was shortened by 6 bases and J by 5 bases, with 16 bases between the two germline ends. The length of the CDR3 is 14 residues. From germline, CDR1 is SNHLY and CDR2 FYNNEI. In DNA, the CDR3 is TGTGCCAGCAGACACCCGGGGGTCGGGGAGACCCAGTACTTC. Protein sequence: CASRHPGVGETQYF.

The chain is built from TRBV3-1 (or the pseudogene TRBV3-2) and TRBJ2-1; TRBD2 agrees at 10 bases. The CDR3 totals 14 residues. V was clipped by 1 base and J by 12 bases; unmatched bases: 6. Germline assignment: CDR1 LGHDT and CDR2 YNNKEL (reference sequence). CDR3 sequence: CASSQGVSGRRQFF. In DNA, the CDR3 is TGTGCCAGCAGCCAAGGGGTTAGCGGGAGGCGGCAGTTCTTC.

CDR3 loop: CASKGSSYEQYF. The CDR3, as DNA: TGTGCCAGCAAGGGAAGCTCCTACGAGCAGTACTTC. V is TRBV11-2 and J is TRBJ2-7, with D uncertain. Trimming took off 7 bases at V and 0 bases at J, with 7 bases between the two ends. CDR1 is SGHAT and CDR2 is FQNNGV in the germline V gene. This CDR3 has 12 residues.

The chain joins TRBV28 to TRBJ1-1; tentative D call: TRBD1 (5 bases). V lost 2 bases, J lost 5 bases, and 12 bases lay in between. This CDR3 contains 14 residues. Germline V gene data show CDR1 as MDHEN and CDR2 as SYDVKM. The CDR3 loop reads CASSLTREGTEAFF. CDR3 DNA: TGTGCCAGCAGTTTAACCAGGGAGGGGACTGAAGCTTTCTTT.